The 27 T cell receptor beta chains reported below all come from one sample, sequenced in a study of control samples from healthy donors and cancer patients. Using immunoSEQ multiplex PCR, the repertoire was profiled, and TCRdb retains in-frame clones only, with some absent. In the table there are some 110,000 clones, 85% to 90% of which are singletons. The material sequenced was PBMCs. These receptors all come from a woman in her fifties or sixties with colorectal cancer.

The rearrangement uses TRBV30 and TRBJ2-7; 7 bases are a match to TRBD2. Germline CDR1 is GTSNPN and CDR2 is SVGIG (reference sequence). This CDR3 spans 16 amino acids. The trim removed 1 base at V and 3 bases at J, leaving 12 bases unmatched. CDR3 sequence: CAWSASLTSVIYEQYF. The DNA for the CDR3 is TGTGCCTGGAGTGCTTCCCTTACTAGCGTGATCTACGAGCAGTACTTC.

V and J are TRBV6-1 and TRBJ2-5; 8 positions match TRBD1. Germline CDR1 is MNHNS and CDR2 is SASEGT. Trimming cost V 2 bases and J 5 bases; bases outside gene matches: 7. The CDR3 has 15 residues. The CDR3 reads CASSELQGAFETQYF. The CDR3 DNA reads as TGTGCCAGCAGTGAACTCCAGGGGGCTTTTGAGACCCAGTACTTC.

This clone is a singleton in its sample. This chain links TRBV6-1 with TRBJ2-1; D ambiguous. The length of the CDR3 is 16 residues. Germline V CDR1 and CDR2: MNHNS, SASEGT. The V end lost 4 bases, the J end lost 0 bases, and 13 bases lay between the germline ends. The CDR3 DNA reads TGTGCCAGCAGTGCCGTTATTGGGATCTCCTACAATGAGCAGTTCTTC. Translation gives CASSAVIGISYNEQFF.

The chain couples TRBV7-2 to TRBJ2-3; D unresolved. The germline CDR1 and CDR2 sequences are SGHTA and FQGNSA. This CDR3 region has 15 residues. V was cut by 3 bases and J by 0 bases, with 10 bases left in between. The CDR3 bases are TGTGCCAGCAGCTTTCGGCCCGGGAGCACAGATACGCAGTATTTT. Protein: CASSFRPGSTDTQYF.

This clone was detected only a few times. This rearrangement joins TRBV18 to TRBJ2-7, with D maybe TRBD1 (5 bases). Trimming removed 6 bases at V and 3 bases at J, with 9 bases between. CDR1 is KGHSH, CDR2 LQKENI, per germline. The CDR3 extends over 12 amino acids. CDR3 in DNA: TGTGCCAGCTCGCCCGACAGCTACGAGCAGTACTTC. Amino acid sequence: CASSPDSYEQYF.

V is TRBV7-2 and J is TRBJ2-7; 8 bases line up with TRBD1. This CDR3 is 15 amino acids long. V gave up 4 bases and J gave up 0 bases; unmatched junction bases: 5. The germline CDR1 and CDR2 sequences are SGHTA and FQGNSA. This CDR3 is CASSWGDRSSYEQYF. The CDR3, as DNA: TGTGCCAGCAGCTGGGGGGACAGGAGCTCCTACGAGCAGTACTTC.

The rearrangement links TRBV21-1 to TRBJ2-4; no DNA check was done on the table's D call, TRBD1. TRBV21-1 is an annotated pseudogene. The CDR3 totals 15 residues. The CDR3 nucleotides are TGTGCCAGCAGAGGGACAGGGTGGGGCAAAAACATTCAGTACTTC. Translated, it gives CASRGTGWGKNIQYF.

The chain uses TRBV11-2 and TRBJ2-7; D is possibly TRBD1 (6 bases). CDR3 length: 16 residues. V was trimmed by 1 base and J by 3 bases, leaving 16 bases between them. Germline values: CDR1 SGHAT, CDR2 FQNNGV. The CDR3 bases are TGTGCCAGCAGCTTAGCGGTCCAGGGGCTTGACTACGAGCAGTACTTC. Translated, it gives CASSLAVQGLDYEQYF.

The genes are TRBV29-1 and TRBJ2-1, with 7 bases aligning to TRBD2. J lost 7 bases, V lost 7 bases, and 10 bases had no gene match. The CDR3 is made up of 13 amino acids. Per the germline V gene, CDR1 is SQVTM and CDR2 is ANQGSEA. The CDR3 loop reads CSAEGTTWNEQFF. CDR3 in DNA: TGCAGCGCCGAGGGGACTACCTGGAATGAGCAGTTCTTC.

V usage is TRBV18 and J usage is TRBJ2-1, with 7 bases matching TRBD1. The CDR3 runs to 15 residues. Per germline, CDR1 KGHSH and CDR2 LQKENI. The ends lost 4 bases at V and 4 bases at J; junction bases unmatched: 7. For the CDR3, the DNA is TGTGCCAGCTCACACAGTGGGACAGATTACAATGAGCAGTTCTTC. It codes for CASSHSGTDYNEQFF.

The V call is TRBV19, the J call TRBJ1-2, with TRBD1 as a possible D gene (5 bases). The V gene lost 6 bases and the J gene lost 0 bases, with 17 bases spanning the gap. Germline V CDR1 and CDR2: LNHDA, SQIVND (reference sequence). CDR3 length: 16 amino acids. DNA of the CDR3: TGTGCCAGTAGAGTCAGGGAGGGAACAGCTAACTATGGCTACACCTTC. It specifies CASRVREGTANYGYTF.

The rearrangement joins TRBV10-3 to TRBJ2-6; D remains ambiguous. Germline V gene lookup returns CDR1 ENHRY and CDR2 SYGVKD. V lost 5 bases, J lost 2 bases, and 7 bases lay in between. The CDR3 is 14 residues long. CDR3 sequence reads: CAISSGAGANVLTF. The CDR3 coding sequence is TGTGCCATCAGTTCGGGTGCTGGGGCCAACGTCCTGACTTTC.

V is TRBV6-5 and J is TRBJ2-1; possibly TRBD1 or TRBD2 for D (6 bases each). Germline V gives CDR1 MNHEY, CDR2 SVGAGI. V was pared by 6 bases and J by 9 bases, with 15 bases between. The CDR3 is made up of 13 amino acids. In DNA, the CDR3 is TGTGCCAGCAGGCGGCAGGGGAGGCCTGAGCAGTTCTTC. Encoded protein: CASRRQGRPEQFF.

The J gene is TRBJ2-5, the V gene TRBV11-2; 8 nucleotides align to TRBD2. CDR3 length equals 17 residues. V gave up 0 bases and J gave up 5 bases; unmatched junction bases: 11. In germline, CDR1 is SGHAT, CDR2 FQNNGV. CDR3 in amino acids: CASSLDPRVAGYETQYF. The CDR3 bases are TGTGCCAGCAGCTTAGATCCCAGGGTAGCGGGGTACGAGACCCAGTACTTC.

The chain employs TRBV18 and TRBJ2-3; the D gene is possibly TRBD2 (6 bases). V dropped 3 bases and J dropped 2 bases, with 9 bases sitting between them. Germline CDR1 KGHSH, CDR2 LQKENI. The CDR3 is made up of 14 amino acids. This chain's CDR3 is CASSPGGITDTQYF. In nucleotides, the CDR3 is TGTGCCAGCTCACCTGGCGGGATCACAGATACGCAGTATTTT.

The chain recombines TRBV29-1 with TRBJ1-2; possibly TRBD1 for D (5 bases). The ends were cut back, 5 bases at V and 4 bases at J, with 14 bases in the middle. Looked up from germline, CDR1 is SQVTM and CDR2 is ANQGSEA. This CDR3 is 13 amino acids long. CDR3 bases: TGCAGCGTTCTCCAGGGCACTGGCTATGGCTACACCTTC. Its protein product is CSVLQGTGYGYTF.

The V gene is TRBV5-4, the J gene TRBJ2-7, with D perhaps given as TRBD1 or TRBD2 (5 bases each). Germline assignment: CDR1 SGHNT and CDR2 YYREEE (reference sequence). V was pared by 4 bases and J by 2 bases, with 19 bases between. CDR3 length: 16 amino acids. CDR3 DNA sequence: TGTGCCAGCAGCCGGGGACGGCAGATGAGGCCCTACGAGCAGTACTTC. As protein: CASSRGRQMRPYEQYF. The full variable domain, in which reference TRBV5-4 and TRBJ2-7 provide the parts outside the CDR3, is ETGVTQSPTHLIKTRGQQVTLRCSSQSGHNTVSWYQQALGQGPQFIFQYYREEENGRGNFPPRFSGLQFPNYSSELNVNALELDDSALYLCASSRGRQMRPYEQYFGPGTRLTVT.

This clone occurred once. V usage is TRBV19 and J usage is TRBJ1-2; D is unresolved. V was pared by 4 bases and J by 4 bases, with 13 bases between. The CDR3 extends over 14 amino acids. Germline V gene data show CDR1 as LNHDA and CDR2 as SQIVND (reference sequence). CDR3 sequence: CASSRSRNSYGYTF. The CDR3 DNA sequence: TGTGCCAGTAGTAGGAGTCGGAACTCCTATGGCTACACCTTC.

The count of this clone is one. This chain links TRBV7-3 with TRBJ2-5, with 16 bases lining up with TRBD2. The J segment lost 4 bases and the V segment lost 5 bases, leaving 7 bases of the junction unmatched. This CDR3 has 17 amino acids. Germline CDR1 and CDR2: SGHTA and FQGTGA. CDR3 protein: CASSPGLAGGPAETQYF. The CDR3 nucleotides are TGTGCCAGCAGCCCGGGACTAGCGGGGGGGCCCGCAGAGACCCAGTACTTC. Based on the CDR3 plus reference TRBV7-3 and TRBJ2-5, the full variable domain is GAGVSQTPSNKVTEKGKYVELRCDPISGHTALYWYRQSLGQGPEFLIYFQGTGAADDSGLPNDRFFAVRPEGSVSTLKIQRTERGDSAVYLCASSPGLAGGPAETQYFGPGTRLLVL.

The chain recombines TRBV11-2 with TRBJ2-1; D is possibly TRBD2 (6 bases). CDR1 and CDR2 (germline): SGHAT, FQNNGV. The germline V and J ends were trimmed by 1 base and 5 bases, with 21 bases remaining between them. The CDR3 has 18 amino acids. The CDR3 loop is CASSLGGDLLLLHNEQFF. CDR3 nucleotides: TGTGCCAGCAGCTTAGGCGGGGACCTTTTACTCCTACACAATGAGCAGTTCTTC.

V and J are TRBV19 and TRBJ2-3, with 9 bases that match TRBD2. CDR1 and CDR2 from the germline V gene are LNHDA and SQIVND (reference sequence). V lost 5 bases and J lost 7; bases outside the gene matches: 19. The CDR3 runs 18 residues. The CDR3 sequence is CASSPNYLLAGEGHTQYF. In DNA form, the CDR3 reads TGTGCCAGTAGTCCGAACTACTTATTAGCGGGAGAAGGCCATACGCAGTATTTT.

The chain has TRBV10-3 and TRBJ1-1, with D perhaps matching TRBD1 (6 bases). Germline V lookup: CDR1 ENHRY, CDR2 SYGVKD. Deletions cut 2 bases from V and 5 bases from J, with 18 bases between. The CDR3 is 16 amino acids. This CDR3 is CAISETMDSKGTEAFF. CDR3 coding DNA: TGTGCCATCAGTGAGACGATGGACAGTAAAGGGACTGAAGCTTTCTTT.

The chain employs TRBV27 and TRBJ1-4; D possibly corresponds to TRBD1 (6 bases). CDR3 length: 13 amino acids. V was clipped by 5 bases and J by 3 bases, with 7 bases between them. Germline V lookup: CDR1 MNHEY, CDR2 SMNVEV (reference sequence). CDR3: CASSQGSNEKLFF. The CDR3, as DNA: TGTGCCAGCAGTCAGGGGTCTAATGAAAAACTGTTTTTT.

The DNA of the CDR3 is TGCGCCAGCCAGCAGACTAGCGCAGATACGCAGTATTTT. Encoded protein: CASQQTSADTQYF. The rearrangement links TRBV5-1 to TRBJ2-3; 8 bases match TRBD2. Germline V CDR1 and CDR2: SGHRS, YFSETQ. The CDR3 is made up of 13 amino acids. V was clipped by 7 bases and J by 4 bases; unmatched bases: 5.

The chain carries TRBV29-1 and TRBJ1-1, with 10 bases fitting TRBD1. The CDR3 is made up of 12 amino acids. V lost 7 bases, J lost 4 bases, and 3 bases stayed unmatched. Germline lookup yields CDR1 SQVTM and CDR2 ANQGSEA. The CDR3 DNA sequence: TGCAGCGCTGGGACAGGGGTCACTGAAGCTTTCTTT. Its translation: CSAGTGVTEAFF. Together with reference TRBV29-1 and TRBJ1-1, the CDR3 gives the full variable domain: SAVISQKPSRDICQRGTSLTIQCQVDSQVTMMFWYRQQPGQSLTLIATANQGSEATYESGFVIDKFPISRPNLTFSTLTVSNMSPEDSSIYLCSAGTGVTEAFFGQGTRLTVV.

The chain recombines TRBV19 with TRBJ1-5, with D hard to call. The CDR3 runs to 16 residues. V was pared by 5 bases and J by 6 bases, with 20 bases between. CDR1 is LNHDA and CDR2 is SQIVND in the germline V gene (reference sequence). Here the CDR3 reads CASSASWAGEGQPQHF. The CDR3 DNA reads as TGTGCCAGTAGTGCCTCCTGGGCAGGAGAAGGTCAGCCCCAGCATTTT. Full variable domain (rest looked up from reference TRBV19 and TRBJ1-5): DGGITQSPKYLFRKEGQNVTLSCEQNLNHDAMYWYRQDPGQGLRLIYYSQIVNDFQKGDIAEGYSVSREKKESFPLTVTSAQKNPTAFYLCASSASWAGEGQPQHFGDGTRLSIL.

This clone has just a few counts. This rearrangement joins TRBV28 to TRBJ2-1, with 16 bases aligning to TRBD2. Trimming took 6 bases from V and 7 from J; bases not matched to a gene: 6. Germline V gene data show CDR1 as MDHEN and CDR2 as SYDVKM. The CDR3 totals 16 residues. The CDR3 bases are TGTGCCAGCAGCCCTCCGGGACTAGCGGGAGGGAATGAGCAGTTCTTC. Translated, it gives CASSPPGLAGGNEQFF.